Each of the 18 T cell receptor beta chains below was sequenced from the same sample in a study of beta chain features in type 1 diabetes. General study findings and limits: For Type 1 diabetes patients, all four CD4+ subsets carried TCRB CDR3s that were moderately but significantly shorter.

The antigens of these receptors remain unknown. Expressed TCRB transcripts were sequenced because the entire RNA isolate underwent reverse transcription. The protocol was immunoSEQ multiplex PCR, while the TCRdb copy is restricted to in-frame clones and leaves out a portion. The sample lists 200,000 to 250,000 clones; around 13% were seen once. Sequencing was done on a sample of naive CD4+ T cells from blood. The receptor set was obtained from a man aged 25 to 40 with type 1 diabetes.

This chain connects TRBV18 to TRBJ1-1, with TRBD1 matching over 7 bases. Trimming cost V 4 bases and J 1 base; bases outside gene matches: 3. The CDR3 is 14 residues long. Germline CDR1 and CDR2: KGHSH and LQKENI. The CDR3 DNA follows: TGTGCCAGCTCACGAGGGACAGAGAACACTGAAGCTTTCTTT. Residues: CASSRGTENTEAFF.

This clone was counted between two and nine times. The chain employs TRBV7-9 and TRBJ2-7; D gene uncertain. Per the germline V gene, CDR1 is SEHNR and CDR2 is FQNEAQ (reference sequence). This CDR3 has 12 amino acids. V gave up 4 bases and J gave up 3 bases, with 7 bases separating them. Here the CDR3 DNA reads TGTGCCAGCAGCTCATCAGGCTACGAGCAGTACTTC. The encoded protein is CASSSSGYEQYF.

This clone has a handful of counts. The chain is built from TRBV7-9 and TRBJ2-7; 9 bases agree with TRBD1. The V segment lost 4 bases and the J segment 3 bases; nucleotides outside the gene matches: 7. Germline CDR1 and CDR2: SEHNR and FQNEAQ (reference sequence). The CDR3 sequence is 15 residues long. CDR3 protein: CASSSLRQGVYEQYF. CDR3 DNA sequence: TGTGCCAGCAGCTCCCTCCGACAGGGGGTCTACGAGCAGTACTTC. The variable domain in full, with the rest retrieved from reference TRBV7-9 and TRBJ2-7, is DTGVSQNPRHKITKRGQNVTFRCDPISEHNRLYWYRQTLGQGPEFLTYFQNEAQLEKSRLLSDRFSAERPKGSFSTLEIQRTEQGDSAMYLCASSSLRQGVYEQYFGPGTRLTVT.

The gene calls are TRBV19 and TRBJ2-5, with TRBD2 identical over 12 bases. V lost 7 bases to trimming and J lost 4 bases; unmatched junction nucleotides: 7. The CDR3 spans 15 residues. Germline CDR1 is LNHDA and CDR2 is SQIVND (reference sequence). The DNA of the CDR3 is TGTGCCAGTACCGCTAGCGGGGGGGCCCGAGAGACCCAGTACTTC. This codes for CASTASGGARETQYF.

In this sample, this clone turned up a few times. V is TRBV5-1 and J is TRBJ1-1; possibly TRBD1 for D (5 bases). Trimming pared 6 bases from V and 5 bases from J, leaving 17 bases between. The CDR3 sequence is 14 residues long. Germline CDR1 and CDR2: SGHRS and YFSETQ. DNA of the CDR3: TGCGCCAGCAATCGGGGGAATGTGGGGACTGAAGCTTTCTTT. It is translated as CASNRGNVGTEAFF. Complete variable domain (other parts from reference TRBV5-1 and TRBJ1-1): KAGVTQTPRYLIKTRGQQVTLSCSPISGHRSVSWYQQTPGQGLQFLFEYFSETQRNKGNFPGRFSGRQFSNSRSEMNVSTLELGDSALYLCASNRGNVGTEAFFGQGTRLTVV.

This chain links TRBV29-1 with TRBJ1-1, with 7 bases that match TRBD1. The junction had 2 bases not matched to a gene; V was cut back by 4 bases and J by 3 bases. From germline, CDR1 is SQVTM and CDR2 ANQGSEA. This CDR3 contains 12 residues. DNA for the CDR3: TGCAGCGTTGCAGGGGGGCACACTGAAGCTTTCTTT. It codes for CSVAGGHTEAFF.

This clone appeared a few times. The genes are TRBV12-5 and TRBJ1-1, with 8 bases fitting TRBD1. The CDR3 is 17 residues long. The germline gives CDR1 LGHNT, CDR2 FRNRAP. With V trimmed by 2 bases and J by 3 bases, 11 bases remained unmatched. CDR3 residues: CASGLWTGYGQHTEAFF. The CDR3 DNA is TGTGCTAGTGGTTTGTGGACAGGGTATGGACAACACACTGAAGCTTTCTTT. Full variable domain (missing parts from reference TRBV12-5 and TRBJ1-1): DARVTQTPRHKVTEMGQEVTMRCQPILGHNTVFWYRQTMMQGLELLAYFRNRAPLDDSGMPKDRFSAEMPDATLATLKIQPSEPRDSAVYFCASGLWTGYGQHTEAFFGQGTRLTVV.

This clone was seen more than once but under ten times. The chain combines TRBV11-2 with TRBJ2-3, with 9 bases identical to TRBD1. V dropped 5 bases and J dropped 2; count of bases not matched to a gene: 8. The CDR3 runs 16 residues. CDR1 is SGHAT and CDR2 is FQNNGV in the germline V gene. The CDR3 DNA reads TGTGCCAGCAGCCCAAGACAGGGGGGTAACACAGATACGCAGTATTTT. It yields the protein CASSPRQGGNTDTQYF.

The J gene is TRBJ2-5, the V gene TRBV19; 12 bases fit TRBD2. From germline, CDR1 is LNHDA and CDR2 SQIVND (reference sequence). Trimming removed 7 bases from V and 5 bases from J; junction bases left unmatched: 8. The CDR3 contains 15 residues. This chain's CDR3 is CASMTSGSLGETQYF. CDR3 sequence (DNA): TGTGCCAGTATGACTAGCGGGAGCTTGGGGGAGACCCAGTACTTC. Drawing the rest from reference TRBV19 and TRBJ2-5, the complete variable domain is DGGITQSPKYLFRKEGQNVTLSCEQNLNHDAMYWYRQDPGQGLRLIYYSQIVNDFQKGDIAEGYSVSREKKESFPLTVTSAQKNPTAFYLCASMTSGSLGETQYFGPGTRLLVL.

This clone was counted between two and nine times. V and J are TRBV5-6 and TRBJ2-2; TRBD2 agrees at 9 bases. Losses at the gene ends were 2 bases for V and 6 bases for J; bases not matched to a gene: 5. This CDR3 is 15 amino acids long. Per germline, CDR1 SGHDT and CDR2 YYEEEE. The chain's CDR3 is CASSFGGGAPGELFF. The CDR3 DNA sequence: TGTGCCAGCAGCTTCGGCGGGGGGGCCCCCGGGGAGCTGTTTTTT.

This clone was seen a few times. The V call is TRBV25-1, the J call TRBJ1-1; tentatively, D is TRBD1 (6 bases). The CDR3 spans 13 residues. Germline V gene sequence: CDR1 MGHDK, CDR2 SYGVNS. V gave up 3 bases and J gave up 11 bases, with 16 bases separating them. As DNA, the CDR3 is TGTGCCAGCAGTGACAGGGGTGGGCTTGGGGCTTTCTTT. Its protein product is CASSDRGGLGAFF. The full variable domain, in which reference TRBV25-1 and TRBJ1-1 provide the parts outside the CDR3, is EADIYQTPRYLVIGTGKKITLECSQTMGHDKMYWYQQDPGMELHLIHYSYGVNSTEKGDLSSESTVSRIRTEHFPLTLESARPSHTSQYLCASSDRGGLGAFFGQGTRLTVV.

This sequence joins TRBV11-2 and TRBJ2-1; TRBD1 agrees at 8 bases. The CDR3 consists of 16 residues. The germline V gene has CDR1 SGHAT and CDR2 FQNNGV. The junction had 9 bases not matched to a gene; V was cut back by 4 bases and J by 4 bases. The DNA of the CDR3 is TGTGCCAGCAGCTCGCTCCGGGACAGGCTGTACAATGAGCAGTTCTTC. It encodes CASSSLRDRLYNEQFF.

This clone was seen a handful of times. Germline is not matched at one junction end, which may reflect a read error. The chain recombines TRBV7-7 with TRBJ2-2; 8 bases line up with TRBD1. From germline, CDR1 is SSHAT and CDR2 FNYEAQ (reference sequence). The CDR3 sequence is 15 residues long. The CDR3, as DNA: TGTGCTAGCAGCCCGACAGGGGCGGCCACCGGGGAGCTGTTTTTT. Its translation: CASSPTGAATGELFF.

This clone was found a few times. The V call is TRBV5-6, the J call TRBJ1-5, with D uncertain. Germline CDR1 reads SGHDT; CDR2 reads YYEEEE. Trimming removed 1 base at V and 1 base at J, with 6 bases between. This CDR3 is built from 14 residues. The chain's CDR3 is CASSLRRSNQPQHF. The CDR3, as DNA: TGTGCCAGCAGCTTGAGGCGGAGCAATCAGCCCCAGCATTTT.

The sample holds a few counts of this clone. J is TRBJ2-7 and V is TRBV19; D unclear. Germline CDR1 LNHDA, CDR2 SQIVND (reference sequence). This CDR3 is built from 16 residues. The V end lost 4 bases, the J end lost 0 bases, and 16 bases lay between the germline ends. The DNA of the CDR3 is TGTGCCAGTAGTACGATGATAGAAGTCCCCTCCTACGAGCAGTACTTC. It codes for CASSTMIEVPSYEQYF.

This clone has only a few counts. The CDR3, as DNA: TGCGCCAGCAGCTTGGGGGGGACAGGGGACCACAATGAGCAGTTCTTC. Encoded protein: CASSLGGTGDHNEQFF. The chain uses TRBV5-1 and TRBJ2-1; 10 bases align to TRBD1. This CDR3 is 16 amino acids long. The germline V gene has CDR1 SGHRS and CDR2 YFSETQ. With V trimmed by 0 bases and J by 5 bases, 5 bases remained unmatched.

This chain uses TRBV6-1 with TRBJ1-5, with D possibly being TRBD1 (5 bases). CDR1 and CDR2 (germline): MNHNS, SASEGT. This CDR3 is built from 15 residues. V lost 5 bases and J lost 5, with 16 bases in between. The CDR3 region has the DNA TGTGCCAGCAGTTCCGGGACCAGGGAGGATCAGCCCCAGCATTTT. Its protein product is CASSSGTREDQPQHF.

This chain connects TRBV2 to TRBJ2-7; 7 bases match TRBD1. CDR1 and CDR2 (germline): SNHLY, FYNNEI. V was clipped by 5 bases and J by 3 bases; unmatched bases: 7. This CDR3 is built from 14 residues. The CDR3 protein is CASSPLTGYYEQYF. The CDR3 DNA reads TGTGCCAGCAGTCCTCTGACAGGGTACTACGAGCAGTACTTC. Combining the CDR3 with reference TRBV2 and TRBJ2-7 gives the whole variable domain EPEVTQTPSHQVTQMGQEVILRCVPISNHLYFYWYRQILGQKVEFLVSFYNNEISEKSEIFDDQFSVERPDGSNFTLKIRSTKLEDSAMYFCASSPLTGYYEQYFGPGTRLTVT.